A selection of T cell receptor beta chains follows, all from one sample in a study of blood T cell repertoires in COVID-19. The method was immunoSEQ multiplex PCR; TCRdb's version includes in-frame clones alone and lacks a portion of them. The table includes around 400,000 clones, roughly nine tenths detected once. Sequenced sample: PBMCs or T cells enriched from blood (not recorded which). The receptors were gathered from a woman younger than 45 who had recovered from COVID-19. Each CDR3 is given with its conserved first and last residue. A D gene is named only where the DNA matches it firmly. Size is omitted from some rows. Given values are once, few, many or a class for expanded clones.

once | . | TRBJ2-3 | TRBV4-3 | 15 | TGCGCCAGCAGCCAAGATGGGCAGGGGCCAGATACGCAGTATTTT | CASSQDGQGPDTQYF
. | . | TRBJ1-2 | TRBV5-1 | 12 | TGCGCCAGCGGGGGGGCTAACTATGGCTACACCTTC | CASGGANYGYTF
. | TRBD1 | TRBJ2-1 | TRBV7-6 | 15 | TGTGCCAGCAGCGAAGGGACAGGGATATACAATGAGCAGTTCTTC | CASSEGTGIYNEQFF
once | . | TRBJ1-6 | TRBV7-9 | 16 | TGTGCCAGCAGCTCGAAATGGGGACAATATAATTCACCCCTCCACTTT | CASSSKWGQYNSPLHF
. | TRBD1 | TRBJ1-2 | TRBV6-5 | 15 | TGTGCCAGCAGTTACGCCGGGACAGGGGACGTCGGCTACACCTTC | CASSYAGTGDVGYTF
. | TRBD1 | TRBJ1-2 | TRBV27 | 15 | TGTGCCAGCAGTTTGACGGGACAGGGGCAGGGAGGCTACACCTTC | CASSLTGQGQGGYTF
. | TRBD1 | TRBJ2-5 | TRBV7-2 | 17 | TGTGCCAGCAGCTTAGCCTCAGGGGGCGCCCCCCAAGAGACCCAGTACTTC | CASSLASGGAPQETQYF
. | . | TRBJ2-1 | TRBV24-1 | 16 | TGTGCCACCAGTGACCGATTTAGGAGCTCCTACAATGAGCAGTTCTTC | CATSDRFRSSYNEQFF
. | TRBD2 | TRBJ2-7 | TRBV27 | 15 | TGTGCCAGCAGTTTCAGTCTAGCGGGAGGGTCCGAGCAGTACTTC | CASSFSLAGGSEQYF
. | TRBD1 | TRBJ2-5 | TRBV7-3 | 14 | TGTGCCAGCAGCCCGCGGGACAGGGGGGAGACCCAGTACTTC | CASSPRDRGETQYF
. | . | TRBJ1-2 | TRBV9 | 13 | TGTGCCAGCAGCGTAGGAAACCTCGGTGGCTACACCTTC | CASSVGNLGGYTF
. | TRBD1 | TRBJ1-1 | TRBV28 | 16 | TGTGCCAGCAGTTTTAGGATCCCAGGGGGAAACACTGAAGCTTTCTTT | CASSFRIPGGNTEAFF
. | . | TRBJ1-1 | TRBV7-8 | 17 | TGTGCCAGCGGCCGGGCGGGGACCGGCCTTTTGAACACTGAAGCTTTCTTT | CASGRAGTGLLNTEAFF
. | TRBD2 | TRBJ2-7 | TRBV19 | 14 | TGTGCCAGTAGTCCAGCGGGGGGAGCCTACGAGCAGTACTTC | CASSPAGGAYEQYF
. | . | TRBJ1-1 | TRBV3-1/TRBV3-2 | 10 | TGTGCCAGCAGCCAATTCGCCGCTATATTT | CASSQFAAIF
. | TRBD1 | TRBJ1-2 | TRBV5-1 | 13 | TGCGCCAGCAGCCCGGGACAGATCTATGGCTACACCTTC | CASSPGQIYGYTF
. | . | TRBJ2-7 | TRBV7-2 | 13 | TGTGCCAGCAGCTTAGTTACAGACTACGAGCAGTACTTC | CASSLVTDYEQYF
. | . | TRBJ1-1 | TRBV24-1 | 14 | TGTGCCACCAGTGCCTCAGGGGAGAACACTGAAGCTTTCTTT | CATSASGENTEAFF
. | TRBD2 | TRBJ2-3 | TRBV24-1 | 15 | TGTGCCACCGGTGAGGCTAGCGGGAGTTATAATACGCAGTATTTT | CATGEASGSYNTQYF
. | . | TRBJ2-3 | TRBV25-1 | 15 | TGTGCCAGCAGTTATTTGGGGGGACCGTTCGATACGCAGTATTTT | CASSYLGGPFDTQYF
. | . | TRBJ2-2 | TRBV6-1 | 16 | TGTGCCAGCAGTGAATTCATACTCGCGAACACCGGGGAGCTGTTTTTT | CASSEFILANTGELFF
. | . | TRBJ2-1 | TRBV7-8 | 12 | TGTGCCAGCACATACTCGGACAATGAGCAGTTCTTC | CASTYSDNEQFF
. | . | TRBJ1-2 | TRBV29-1 | 12 | TGCAGCGTTGATAACAGGAACTATGGCTACACCTTC | CSVDNRNYGYTF
. | . | TRBJ1-3 | TRBV12-3/TRBV12-4 | 12 | TGTGCCAGCAGGGGGCCTGGAAACACCATATATTTT | CASRGPGNTIYF
. | . | TRBJ1-2 | TRBV29-1 | 10 | TGCAGCGTTGAAGGTAGTGGCTACACCTTC | CSVEGSGYTF
. | TRBD1 | TRBJ1-3 | TRBV11-2 | 12 | TGTGCTTCAGGGGGCGTCGGAAACACCATATATTTT | CASGGVGNTIYF
. | TRBD2 | TRBJ2-1 | TRBV7-2 | 16 | TGTGCCAGCAGCTTAGCGCTGGCTAGCGGGGGCTATGAGCAGTTCTTC | CASSLALASGGYEQFF
once | TRBD2 | TRBJ2-7 | TRBV6-1 | 16 | TGTGCCAGCAGTGAAGTGGTAGCGGGAGGCTGGTACGAGCAGTACTTC | CASSEVVAGGWYEQYF
. | TRBD2 | TRBJ2-1 | TRBV18 | 16 | TGTGCCAGCTCACCGCAACTAGCGGCATACTACAATGAGCAGTTCTTC | CASSPQLAAYYNEQFF
once | TRBD1 | TRBJ1-5 | TRBV2 | 15 | TGTGCCAGCGGGGGACAGGTTTTAGGGGGTCAGCCCCAGCATTTT | CASGGQVLGGQPQHF
. | . | TRBJ2-2 | TRBV19 | 21 | TGTGCCAGTAGCCTCCGGGGTGGTCGTGGTTTCCCCTTTTCGAACACCGGGGAGCTGTTTTTT | CASSLRGGRGFPFSNTGELFF
once | TRBD2 | TRBJ2-7 | TRBV5-4 | 16 | TGTGCCAGCAGCTTGGTTCTAGCGGGTCGGAGAGGTGAGCAGTACTTC | CASSLVLAGRRGEQYF
. | . | TRBJ1-1 | TRBV30 | 14 | TGTGCCTGGGGGGGGGCCGTCGGAGGCACTGAAGCTTTCTTT | CAWGGAVGGTEAFF
. | TRBD1 | TRBJ2-5 | TRBV7-3 | 16 | TGTGCCAGCAGCCCAACTGGGGGGACAGGTGCTGAGACCCAGTACTTC | CASSPTGGTGAETQYF
. | TRBD1 | TRBJ1-2 | TRBV9 | 16 | TGTGCCAGCAGCGTAACCGGGACAGGGGGAAACTATGGCTACACCTTC | CASSVTGTGGNYGYTF
. | . | TRBJ1-2 | TRBV2 | 14 | TGTGCCAGCGTCCGGGCTGATATTGGAGGTGGCTACACCTTC | CASVRADIGGGYTF
. | TRBD2 | TRBJ2-2 | TRBV18 | 16 | TGTGCCAGCTCACCACAGGGAGGGACGAACACCGGGGAGCTGTTTTTT | CASSPQGGTNTGELFF
. | TRBD1 | TRBJ1-2 | TRBV14 | 13 | TGTGCCAGCAGCTTTGGACAGGACTATGGCTACACCTTC | CASSFGQDYGYTF
. | TRBD1 | TRBJ1-1 | TRBV6-5 | 16 | TGTGCCAGCAGTTTTTTCGGGGGACAGGGCCATCCTGAAGCTTTCTTT | CASSFFGGQGHPEAFF
. | TRBD2 | TRBJ2-3 | TRBV3-1/TRBV3-2 | 16 | TGTGCCAGCAGCCTACGCGTAGCGGGGGCCACAGATACGCAGTATTTT | CASSLRVAGATDTQYF
. | . | TRBJ1-1 | TRBV27 | 14 | TGTGCCAGCAGTCCGGGGTCTGGGAACACTGAAGCTTTCTTT | CASSPGSGNTEAFF